The 9 T cell receptor beta chains presented below share a single source sample, sequenced in a study of OX40 agonist ivuxolimab in advanced cancers. The repertoire was sequenced with immunoSEQ multiplex PCR; TCRdb's copy has only in-frame clones and lacks some. In the table there are over 55,000 clones, roughly 89% of which are singletons. The sequencing used CD4+ or CD8+ T cells sorted from blood, collected in a trial of the OX40 agonist ivuxolimab. Source of these receptors: an adult with an advanced solid tumor such as melanoma, head and neck, liver or kidney cancer.

V usage is TRBV29-1 and J usage is TRBJ2-7, with D possibly TRBD2 on 5 matching bases. The germline V and J ends were trimmed by 2 bases and 5 bases, with 16 bases remaining between them. Germline lookup yields CDR1 SQVTM and CDR2 ANQGSEA. The CDR3 covers 14 residues. This CDR3 reads CSVELSVRRNEQYF. In nucleotides, the CDR3 is TGCAGCGTTGAATTGTCAGTCCGGAGGAACGAGCAGTACTTC.

The chain carries TRBV9 and TRBJ2-1; 7 bases map to TRBD1. The germline V gene encodes CDR1 SGDLS and CDR2 YYNGEE. J gave up 7 bases and V 3 bases, and 4 bases lay outside the gene matches. The CDR3 covers 13 residues. Here the CDR3 DNA reads TGTGCCAGCAGCGGACAGGGAGATAATGAGCAGTTCTTC. Translated, it gives CASSGQGDNEQFF. The variable domain in full, with the rest retrieved from reference TRBV9 and TRBJ2-1, is DSGVTQTPKHLITATGQRVTLRCSPRSGDLSVYWYQQSLDQGLQFLIQYYNGEERAKGNILERFSAQQFPDLHSELNLSSLELGDSALYFCASSGQGDNEQFFGPGTRLTVL.

This clone has just one count. The J gene is TRBJ2-3, the V gene TRBV10-3; weak D call: TRBD2 (6 bases). Germline values: CDR1 ENHRY, CDR2 SYGVKD. CDR3 length equals 11 residues. V shed 10 bases and J shed 1 base, with 6 bases lying between them. CDR3 bases: TGTGCCACTAGCGGCACAGATACGCAGTATTTT. It encodes CATSGTDTQYF.

The V and J genes are TRBV7-8 and TRBJ2-2; D is undetermined. This CDR3 spans 14 amino acids. Germline values: CDR1 SGHVS, CDR2 FQNEAQ. The V and J ends lost 4 bases and 7 bases respectively, with 13 bases between them. DNA of the CDR3: TGTGCCAGCAGCTCCGGAGCTGCAGGCGGGGAGCTGTTTTTT. Encoded protein: CASSSGAAGGELFF.

The genes are TRBV28 and TRBJ1-1; D might be TRBD1 (6 bases). Germline V lookup: CDR1 MDHEN, CDR2 SYDVKM. Deletions cut 1 base from V and 5 bases from J, with 14 bases between. The CDR3 has 15 residues. The CDR3 DNA reads TGTGCCAGCAGTTTATTCGGGGGGCGGGAAACTGAAGCTTTCTTT. Protein product: CASSLFGGRETEAFF.

The V and J genes are TRBV7-9 and TRBJ2-3; D tentatively reads TRBD1 or TRBD2 (5 bases each). The CDR3 extends over 16 amino acids. Deletions cut 5 bases from V and 6 bases from J, with 21 bases between. Germline assignment: CDR1 SEHNR and CDR2 FQNEAQ (reference sequence). The CDR3 is CASSRGASFKGDTQYF. In nucleotides, the CDR3 is TGTGCCAGCAGCCGAGGGGCTAGCTTCAAAGGTGATACGCAGTATTTT.

This chain connects TRBV19 to TRBJ2-5; D gene unclear. The CDR3 has 15 amino acids. The germline CDR1 and CDR2 sequences are LNHDA and SQIVND (reference sequence). Trimming cost V 6 bases and J 2 bases, with 16 bases left between them. For the CDR3, the DNA is TGTGCCAGTAGCGCCGTCGAGAAAGGGCAAGAGACCCAGTACTTC. This gives the protein CASSAVEKGQETQYF.

J is TRBJ2-7 and V is TRBV6-5, with D possibly TRBD1 on 5 matching bases. In germline, CDR1 is MNHEY, CDR2 SVGAGI. V shed 7 bases and J shed 9 bases, with 16 bases lying between them. This CDR3 comprises 12 residues. Here the CDR3 reads CASIDRQGVQYF. In DNA form, the CDR3 reads TGTGCCAGCATTGACCGTCAAGGGGTGCAGTACTTC.

This rearrangement joins TRBV7-2 to TRBJ2-7, with TRBD2 matching over 12 bases. V was clipped by 6 bases and J by 8 bases; unmatched bases: 11. This CDR3 has 15 residues. In germline, CDR1 is SGHTA, CDR2 FQGNSA. The CDR3 loop is CASSKTSGRGSKQYF. CDR3 nucleotides: TGTGCCAGCAGTAAGACTAGCGGGAGAGGAAGTAAGCAGTACTTC.